A single sample gave rise to the 18 T cell receptor beta chains below, sequenced in a study of shared clonotypes between healthy human individuals. Data came from immunoSEQ multiplex PCR; TCRdb stores just in-frame clones and leaves some out. The table records some 2.1 million clones, around 95% of them present only once. The material sequenced was naive CD4+ T cells sorted from blood. Subset noted: CD45RA+ positively selected. Source of these receptors: a man aged 18 to 30 in good health.

The chain has TRBV28 and TRBJ1-5; D possibly corresponds to TRBD1 (5 bases). V was pared by 6 bases and J by 3 bases, with 12 bases between. Germline CDR1 reads MDHEN; CDR2 reads SYDVKM. CDR3 size: 14 residues. CDR3 protein: CASRPVGTNQPQHF. CDR3 in DNA: TGTGCCAGCAGACCCGTAGGGACCAATCAGCCCCAGCATTTT.

This clone was seen once. Within the sample, other DNA sequences also encode this same CDR3. The chain combines TRBV18 with TRBJ1-6; D is unclear. The V end lost 3 bases, the J end lost 6 bases, and 9 bases lay between the germline ends. Looked up from germline, CDR1 is KGHSH and CDR2 is LQKENI. There are 14 residues in the CDR3. Here the CDR3 DNA reads TGTGCCAGCTCACCGGGTACCCTTAATTCACCCCTCCACTTT. It specifies CASSPGTLNSPLHF.

J is TRBJ2-3 and V is TRBV29-1; D is undetermined. The germline CDR1 and CDR2 sequences are SQVTM and ANQGSEA. This CDR3 comprises 14 residues. The V and J ends lost 7 bases and 0 bases respectively, with 14 bases between them. The CDR3: CSAKPGLSTDTQYF. CDR3 nucleotides: TGCAGCGCAAAACCGGGCCTCAGCACAGATACGCAGTATTTT.

The chain links TRBV2 to TRBJ1-1; no clear D. This CDR3 region has 15 residues. In germline, CDR1 is SNHLY, CDR2 FYNNEI. Trimming cost V 8 bases and J 2 bases, with 18 bases left between them. The CDR3 coding sequence is TGTGCCAGCCCCCGCGGTTCGGGTGTAAACACTGAAGCTTTCTTT. Translation gives CASPRGSGVNTEAFF.

The rearrangement uses TRBV5-1 and TRBJ1-1; the D gene is possibly TRBD1 (5 bases). The CDR3 has 15 amino acids. V dropped 5 bases and J dropped 2 bases, with 16 bases sitting between them. Germline-derived CDR1 and CDR2 are SGHRS and YFSETQ. The CDR3 region has the DNA TGCGCCAGCAGTTTTGGTCGGGGACCAAACACTGAAGCTTTCTTT. Translation gives CASSFGRGPNTEAFF.

This chain joins TRBV10-3 and TRBJ1-2; the match to TRBD1 covers 11 bases. V was pared by 3 bases and J by 0 bases, with 9 bases of the junction left unmatched. Germline V lookup: CDR1 ENHRY, CDR2 SYGVKD. The CDR3 is made up of 18 amino acids. The CDR3 DNA reads as TGTGCCATCAGTGAAACCTGGACAGGGGGCCTCACTAACTATGGCTACACCTTC. It is translated as CAISETWTGGLTNYGYTF.

This chain connects TRBV5-6 to TRBJ1-2; D gene ambiguous. V shed 6 bases and J shed 5 bases, with 14 bases lying between them. Per germline, CDR1 SGHDT and CDR2 YYEEEE. The CDR3 is 13 residues long. The DNA for the CDR3 is TGTGCCAGCACCCCGGCCGGAGTTTATGGCTACACCTTC. It is translated as CASTPAGVYGYTF.

The chain is built from TRBV5-1 and TRBJ1-5; D call uncertain. The CDR3 runs 16 residues. Trimming cost V 0 bases and J 2 bases, with 12 bases left between them. The germline V gene has CDR1 SGHRS and CDR2 YFSETQ. The CDR3 bases are TGCGCCAGCAGCTTGGACGGACGCTTTGGCAATCAGCCCCAGCATTTT. Its translation: CASSLDGRFGNQPQHF.

The V and J genes are TRBV19 and TRBJ2-1; tentatively, D is TRBD1 (5 bases). CDR1 and CDR2 from the germline V gene are LNHDA and SQIVND (reference sequence). V was trimmed by 5 bases and J by 6 bases, leaving 8 bases between them. The CDR3 length is 12 residues. The CDR3 reads CASSSQGNEQFF. The CDR3 DNA is TGTGCCAGTAGTTCGCAGGGCAATGAGCAGTTCTTC.

This chain uses TRBV12-2 with TRBJ2-2; the table's D call, TRBD1, was not checked against the DNA. TRBV12-2 is a documented pseudogene. The CDR3 is made up of 19 amino acids. As DNA, the CDR3 is TGTGCAAGTCGCCCCTCGTCCCGGGACAGGAAAGCGAACACCGGGGAGCTGTTTTTT. It codes for CASRPSSRDRKANTGELFF.

V is TRBV19 and J is TRBJ1-1, with TRBD1 matching over 11 bases. The germline CDR1 and CDR2 sequences are LNHDA and SQIVND (reference sequence). J was trimmed by 11 bases and V by 5 bases; bases with no gene match: 16. The CDR3 extends over 16 amino acids. The CDR3 nucleotides read TGTGCCAGTAGTCAACAAAGAGGACAGGGGGCCTCTCGGGCTTTCTTT. Translation gives CASSQQRGQGASRAFF.

This chain links TRBV9 with TRBJ2-7; the D gene could be TRBD1 or TRBD2 (5 bases each). CDR3 length: 16 residues. Germline V CDR1 and CDR2: SGDLS, YYNGEE. V lost 5 bases to trimming and J lost 3 bases, with 21 bases between them. CDR3 coding DNA: TGTGCCAGCAGTTGGTCGGGGCAGGGCCCTAACTACGAGCAGTACTTC. It is translated as CASSWSGQGPNYEQYF.

The chain couples TRBV9 to TRBJ2-2; 8 nucleotides match TRBD2. Trimming removed 2 bases from V and 4 bases from J; junction bases left unmatched: 10. The CDR3 totals 17 residues. The germline V gene has CDR1 SGDLS and CDR2 YYNGEE. CDR3 residues: CASSVRSAGGPTGELFF. The CDR3 region has the DNA TGTGCCAGCAGCGTCCGGTCGGCGGGAGGCCCCACCGGGGAGCTGTTTTTT.

The DNA of the CDR3 is TGCGCCAGCAGGCTAGCGGGAGGCACCGGGGAGCTGTTTTTT. Protein product: CASRLAGGTGELFF. The rearrangement links TRBV4-1 to TRBJ2-2; TRBD2 agrees at 11 bases. V shed 6 bases and J 4 bases; nucleotides not matched to a gene: 1. The CDR3 is 14 amino acids. The germline V gene encodes CDR1 MGHRA and CDR2 YSYEKL.

The chain links TRBV7-9 to TRBJ1-3; the D is unclear. Trimming cost V 6 bases and J 4 bases, with 7 bases left between them. The length of the CDR3 is 12 residues. Germline-derived CDR1 and CDR2 are SEHNR and FQNEAQ (reference sequence). The CDR3 spells CASRLEGNTIYF. The CDR3 nucleotides are TGTGCCAGCAGGCTGGAGGGAAACACCATATATTTT.

CDR3 residues: CASERRLSMRNQPQHF. Here the CDR3 DNA reads TGTGCCAGCGAGCGGAGGTTGTCCATGCGCAATCAGCCCCAGCATTTT. V and J are TRBV28 and TRBJ1-5; unclear D gene. The CDR3 has 16 residues. The germline gives CDR1 MDHEN, CDR2 SYDVKM. Trimming cost V 8 bases and J 2 bases, with 19 bases left between them.

On this clone itself: Other DNA sequences from this sample encode an identical CDR3 as well. The chain couples TRBV6-5 to TRBJ2-7; D unclear. In germline, CDR1 is MNHEY, CDR2 SVGAGI. This CDR3 contains 11 residues. Trimming pared 6 bases from V and 2 bases from J, leaving 5 bases between. This chain's CDR3 is CASSSAYEQYF. The CDR3 DNA is TGTGCCAGCAGCAGCGCCTACGAGCAGTACTTC.

This clone was observed a handful of times. This chain links TRBV6-5 with TRBJ2-4; perhaps TRBD1 as D (5 bases). Between the trimmed V and J ends, which lost 6 bases and 8 bases, there was a span of 14 bases. Germline V gives CDR1 MNHEY, CDR2 SVGAGI. The CDR3 runs 13 residues. In nucleotides, the CDR3 is TGTGCCAGCAGGCCCCCAGGGAAGGACATTCAGTACTTC. It encodes CASRPPGKDIQYF.